A single sample is the source of the 3 T cell receptor beta chains below, sequenced in a study of T cell changes during pregnancy in multiple sclerosis (dated by TCRdb to the late 2010s). Receptor libraries were prepared by the immunoSEQ multiplex PCR assay. In its TCRdb copy, this immuneACCESS table keeps in-frame sequences only and misses some clones. Where compared with another copy, unresolved V genes explain less than half of these, and the others have no known cause. This sample is represented by under 55,000 clones; over 80% of them were singletons. The ten largest clones represent about a tenth of the sample. The material sequenced was CD8+ T cells from peripheral blood mononuclear cells, taken after pregnancy. The receptors come from a female donor with multiple sclerosis, enrolled in a pregnancy study.

V is TRBV10-3 and J is TRBJ2-3; 7 bases agree with TRBD1. V gave up 0 bases and J gave up 0 bases; unmatched junction bases: 9. The length of the CDR3 is 18 residues. The germline V gene encodes CDR1 ENHRY and CDR2 SYGVKD. The CDR3 region is CAISESDWTGSSTDTQYF. As DNA, the CDR3 is TGTGCCATCAGTGAGTCGGATTGGACAGGTTCTAGCACAGATACGCAGTATTTT.

This sequence joins TRBV5-1 and TRBJ1-1; 7 nucleotides match TRBD1. The CDR3 length is 15 residues. Germline V gene data show CDR1 as SGHRS and CDR2 as YFSETQ. The V segment lost 3 bases and the J segment 1 base; nucleotides outside the gene matches: 6. CDR3 loop: CASSWDRTGNTEAFF. CDR3 sequence (DNA): TGCGCCAGCAGCTGGGACCGGACAGGGAACACTGAAGCTTTCTTT.

V is TRBV10-3 and J is TRBJ2-7; TRBD2 might be the D (6 bases). Germline CDR1 reads ENHRY; CDR2 reads SYGVKD. V shed 4 bases and J shed 2 bases, with 12 bases lying between them. The CDR3 contains 14 residues. CDR3 loop: CAISGGERAYEQYF. CDR3 DNA: TGTGCCATCAGTGGCGGGGAGAGGGCCTACGAGCAGTACTTC.